The TCR beta chain under discussion was sequenced for a study of blood T cells in healthy people across ages. Overall study results and limits: Aged donors had fewer naive CD4+ cells and lower diversity than long-lived donors.

On this clonotype itself: Antigen specificity is unknown.

J lost 3 bases, V lost 6 bases, and 6 bases had no gene match. This CDR3 region has 15 residues. The V gene's germline CDR1 is SNHLY and CDR2 FYNNEI. The draw of peripheral blood yielded around 9.6 milliliters from each donor. Each sample yielded at least 6 million isolated PBMCs. A minimum of 5.5 micrograms of total RNA was extracted per sample. The second PCR ran about 6 to 12 cycles with a sample-barcoded 5' primer and J-beta primers. TCRdb fed the 5' RACE reads into MiXCR, producing one record per CDR3 protein. The table has around 750,000 distinct CDR3 sequences, about 53% seen once. The sequence was collected from a man aged 80 or over in good health. This chain joins TRBV2 and TRBJ2-7; 12 positions agree with TRBD2. Sequenced material: blood. The CDR3, as DNA: TGTGCCAGCAGCGTCGGACTAGCGGGGCGCTACGAGCAGTACTTC. This sequence encodes CASSVGLAGRYEQYF.